This T cell receptor (beta chain) was sequenced for a study of blood T cells in healthy people across ages (dated by TCRdb to the mid-2010s). Broadly, across the study: In model experiments, roughly one uniquely barcoded TCR beta cDNA molecule per two T cells was captured by template switching. To track age-related changes in TCR beta repertoire diversity, the study relied on deep sequencing normalized with unique cDNA molecular identifiers. The donors were split into four age groups: young (average about 15 years), middle-aged (roughly 42), aged (roughly 65) and long-lived (approximately 89). To avoid experimental bias, donors of different ages were distributed randomly across sequencing lanes. The study analyzed two additional independent replicas of 1 million unique cDNA reads from the same blood draw for two donors, one aged 18 to 30 and one aged 80 or older. The paper's findings and limits, for the study overall: Because donor CMV infection status was unknown, age-related changes in expanded clonotypes were potentially confounded. Observed TCR beta diversity correlated strongly with the percentage of naive T cells measured by flow cytometry. Total diversity estimates from one million sequenced T cells were considered lower bounds and underestimates. Compared with the aged group, the long-lived group had more naive CD4+ T cells, fewer expanded clones and increased TCR diversity, a pattern suggesting age selection. Observed TCR beta diversity per million T cells fell roughly linearly with age, and a significant reduction was already apparent by age around 40. Conclusive comparison of naive and antigen-experienced compartments was prevented by the profiling of bulk unsorted PBMCs.

Systemically healthy Caucasian individuals from Russia, about 38 in total and aged about 6 to 95 years, were included as donors. Each donor gave ten milliliters of peripheral blood, collected into EDTA-treated Vacutainer tubes. Ficoll-Paque density-gradient centrifugation was used to isolate PBMCs, with at least 7 million obtained per sample. Total RNA was extracted from PBMCs with Trizol reagent, with at least 5 micrograms obtained per sample. Naive CD45RAhigh/CD27high T cell percentages were measured by flow cytometry on a PBMC aliquot from every donor. Trimming takes 0 bases off V and 7 bases off J; junction bases not matched to a gene: 9. Including cysteine and phenylalanine, the CDR3 has 16 amino acids. CDR3 DNA is the only sequence kept; it has 48 bases, read in frame from the first base. CDR1 and CDR2 were assigned from the germline V gene as LGHNA and YNFKEQ. The table lists this clonotype with many counts. Its antigen has not been determined. Base qualities are not recorded, but no much larger clone differs from it by a single base.

Receptor libraries were prepared by 5' RACE. Instrument used: Illumina HiSeq 2500. A second PCR of roughly 6 to 11 cycles was run with a J-beta primer mix and a sample-barcoded 5' primer. A template-switch 5' adaptor carrying 12 random nucleotides introduced a unique molecular identifier onto each TCR beta cDNA molecule. At least 2.5 million CDR3-containing paired-end reads were obtained from each sample. All of the RNA was converted into first-strand cDNA using the Mint cDNA synthesis kit, with a TRBC-specific oligonucleotide serving as the primer. Following uracil-DNA glycosylase treatment, a first 18-cycle PCR with universal primers M1SS and BC2_uni_R was performed on all cDNA. As for the original processing: For normalization, 1 million high-quality reads, each with a distinct molecular identifier, were randomly selected from each sample. Instead of being binned into consensus sequences, reads that shared molecular identifiers were thrown out. MiTCR, set to a Q25 quality threshold and the strictest error-elimination algorithm, was used for CDR3 identification, clonotype clustering and error correction. A nonparametric unseen species model with Euler transformation was used to estimate lower-bound total TCR beta diversity. TCRdb ran its own pipeline on the public reads, namely fastp trimming at Q25 and MiXCR clone calling, and kept in-frame beta chains. Under each unique CDR3 protein, matching rows form one entry showing the most common genes and DNA. V and J calls and clone size were set by TCRdb, not the authors. This sample is represented by 630,000 or so distinct CDR3 sequences; roughly 30% of them were singletons. The top ten constitute around 16% of the sample.

Material for sequencing was blood. The source is a woman older than 75 in good health. The chain couples TRBV4-2 to TRBJ1-5, with 7 middle bases fitting TRBD1. The nucleotide sequence is given as TGTGCCAGCAGCCAAGATCCCACAGGGGTTGGGCAGCCCCAGCATTTT. Its coded protein is CASSQDPTGVGQPQHF.